This TCR beta chain was sequenced in a study of metastatic and nonmetastatic thyroid tumors. In the study overall: Repertoires of blood and of tissue (tumor or nodule) from malignant and benign thyroid patients were compared. General study findings and limits: As reported, TCR beta diversity in blood and tumor was significantly higher in malignant thyroid tumors than in benign nodules.

No treatment of any kind had been given to any patient before thyroid surgery. Original processing methods: Clinicopathological groups differed in CDR3, with these differences serving to build a distant-metastasis classifier for papillary thyroid cancer. Using MiXCR, TCRdb reanalyzed the PCR reads. The V and J calls, along with clone size, are taken from TCRdb and not from the paper's own processing. This sample has about 26,000 clones, with more than 25% found just once. The CDR3 is 14 residues long. The V and J ends lost 2 bases and 2 bases respectively, with 6 bases between them. The germline V gene encodes CDR1 MNHEY and CDR2 SVGEGT. As to this clone: The antigen is not known.

This receptor was obtained from a female donor with papillary thyroid cancer or a benign thyroid nodule (not recorded which). Some clones in this sample may be carry-over from other donors' samples. The source material was blood. The chain is built from TRBV6-2 or TRBV6-3 and TRBJ2-2; no firm D call. The DNA for the CDR3 is TGTGCCAGCAGTTACGCATTTAACACCGGGGAGCTGTTTTTT. Protein product: CASSYAFNTGELFF.